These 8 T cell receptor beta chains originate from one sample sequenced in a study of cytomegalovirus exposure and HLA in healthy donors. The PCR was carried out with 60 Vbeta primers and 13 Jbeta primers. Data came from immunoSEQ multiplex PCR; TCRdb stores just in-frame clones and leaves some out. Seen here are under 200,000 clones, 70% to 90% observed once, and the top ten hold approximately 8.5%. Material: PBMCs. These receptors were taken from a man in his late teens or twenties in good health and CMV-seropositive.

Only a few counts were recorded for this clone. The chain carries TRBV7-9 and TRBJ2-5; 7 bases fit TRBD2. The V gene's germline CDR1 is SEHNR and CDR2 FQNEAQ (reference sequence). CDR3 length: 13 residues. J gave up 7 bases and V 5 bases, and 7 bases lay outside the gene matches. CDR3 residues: CASSPGLVMTQYF. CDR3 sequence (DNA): TGTGCCAGCAGCCCTGGACTAGTCATGACCCAGTACTTC.

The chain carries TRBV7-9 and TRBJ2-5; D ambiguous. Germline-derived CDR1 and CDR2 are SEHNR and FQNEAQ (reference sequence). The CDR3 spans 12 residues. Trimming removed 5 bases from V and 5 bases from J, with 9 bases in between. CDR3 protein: CASSRGVETQYF. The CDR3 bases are TGTGCCAGCAGCCGAGGAGTGGAGACCCAGTACTTC.

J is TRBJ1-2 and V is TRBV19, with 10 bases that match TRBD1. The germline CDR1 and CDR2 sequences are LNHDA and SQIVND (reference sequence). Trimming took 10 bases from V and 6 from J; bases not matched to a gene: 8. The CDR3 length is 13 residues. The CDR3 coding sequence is TGTGCCACCCCGGGACAGGGGATCAATGGCTACACCTTC. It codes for CATPGQGINGYTF.

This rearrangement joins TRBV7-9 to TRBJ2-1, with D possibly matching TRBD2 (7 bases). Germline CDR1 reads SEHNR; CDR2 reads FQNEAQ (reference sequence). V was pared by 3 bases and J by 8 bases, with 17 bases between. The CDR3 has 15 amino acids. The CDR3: CASSFGTGGPDEQFF. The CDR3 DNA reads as TGTGCCAGCAGCTTTGGTACGGGGGGCCCAGATGAGCAGTTCTTC.

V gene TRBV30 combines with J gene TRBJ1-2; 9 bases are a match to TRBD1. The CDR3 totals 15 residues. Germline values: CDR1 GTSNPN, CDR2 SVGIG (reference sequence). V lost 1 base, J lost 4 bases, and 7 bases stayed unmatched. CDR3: CAWSATGGAGYGYTF. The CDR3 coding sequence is TGTGCCTGGAGTGCCACAGGGGGCGCCGGCTATGGCTACACCTTC.

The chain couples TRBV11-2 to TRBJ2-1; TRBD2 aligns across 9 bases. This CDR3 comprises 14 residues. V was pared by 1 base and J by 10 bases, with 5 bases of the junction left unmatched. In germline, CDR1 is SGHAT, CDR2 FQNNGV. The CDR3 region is CASSLAFSGGEQFF. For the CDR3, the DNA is TGTGCCAGCAGCTTAGCTTTTAGCGGGGGAGAGCAGTTCTTC.

The CDR3 coding sequence is TGTGCCAGCAGTACAGTATATAATTCACCCCTCCACTTT. Residues: CASSTVYNSPLHF. The chain carries TRBV11-3 and TRBJ1-6; D not certain. The CDR3 has 13 amino acids. Germline V gene data show CDR1 as SGHNT and CDR2 as YENEEA. Trimming removed 6 bases from V and 4 bases from J, with 7 bases in between. The variable domain in full, completed from reference TRBV11-3 and TRBJ1-6, reads EAGVVQSPRYKIIEKKQPVAFWCNPISGHNTLYWYLQNLGQGPELLIRYENEEAVDDSQLPKDRFSAERLKGVDSTLKIQPAELGDSAVYLCASSTVYNSPLHFGNGTRLTVT.

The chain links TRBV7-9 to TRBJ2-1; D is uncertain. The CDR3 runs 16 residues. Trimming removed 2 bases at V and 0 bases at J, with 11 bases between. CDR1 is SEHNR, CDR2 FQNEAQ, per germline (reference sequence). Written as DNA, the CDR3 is TGTGCCAGCAGCTTAAGGCGGCGTAGCTCCTACAATGAGCAGTTCTTC. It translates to CASSLRRRSSYNEQFF.